A selection of T cell receptor beta chains follows, all from one sample in a study of radiotherapy plus CTLA-4 blockade in lung cancer. Sequencing was performed with immunoSEQ multiplex PCR; in TCRdb, only in-frame clones are kept and a portion is missing. The sample has 95,000 to 150,000 clones, 70% to 90% seen once. Here the sequenced sample was peripheral blood, taken from a patient treated with radiotherapy plus ipilimumab. Source of these receptors: a human donor with non-small cell lung cancer that progressed on radiotherapy plus ipilimumab. CDR3s include the opening cysteine and the closing phenylalanine or tryptophan. The D gene is left open where the match is weak. Clone size is shown for a subset of rows, as once, few, many or a class of expanded clone.

CASSLPSNEVYEQFF,TGCGCCAGCAGCTTGCCTAGCAATGAGGTCTATGAGCAGTTCTTC,.,.,TRBV5-1,TRBJ2-1
CASSLEGAITEAFF,TGTGCCAGCAGCTTAGAAGGGGCTATCACTGAAGCTTTCTTT,.,.,TRBV11-2,TRBJ1-1
CASSRDSYGYTF,TGTGCCAGCAGCCGAGACAGTTATGGCTACACCTTC,.,.,TRBV28,TRBJ1-2
CASSPWTGGYEQYF,TGCGCCAGCAGCCCCTGGACAGGGGGTTACGAGCAGTACTTC,TRBD1,.,TRBV5-1,TRBJ2-7
CASSLIAGGFHEQYF,TGTGCCAGCAGCCTAATAGCGGGAGGATTCCACGAGCAGTACTTC,TRBD2,few,TRBV5-6,TRBJ2-7
CASSYGTPPGQPQHF,TGTGCCAGCAGTTACGGGACCCCGCCCGGACAGCCCCAGCATTTT,.,.,TRBV6-5,TRBJ1-5
CSVATGDYGYTF,TGCAGCGTTGCGACGGGGGACTATGGCTACACCTTC,.,.,TRBV29-1,TRBJ1-2
CAISESWEGYTF,TGTGCCATCAGTGAGTCGTGGGAGGGCTACACCTTC,.,.,TRBV10-3,TRBJ1-2
CATSPWGGGLYEQYF,TGTGCCACCAGCCCCTGGGGCGGGGGACTCTACGAGCAGTACTTC,TRBD2,.,TRBV15,TRBJ2-7
CASSPPRVYNEQFF,TGTGCCAGCAGCCCCCCGAGGGTCTACAATGAGCAGTTCTTC,.,.,TRBV7-9,TRBJ2-1
CATYKLGAGELFF,TGTGCCACCTATAAATTGGGGGCCGGGGAGCTGTTTTTT,.,.,TRBV6-5,TRBJ2-2
CASSRPGTGTPAAHF,TGTGCCAGCAGTCGACCCGGGACAGGGACTCCGGCGGCGCACTTC,TRBD1,.,TRBV28,TRBJ2-7
CASSSEVSGANVLTF,TGTGCCAGCAGTTCCGAAGTCTCTGGGGCCAACGTCCTGACTTTC,.,.,TRBV27,TRBJ2-6
CAGSPFRGRFTEAFF,TGTGCCGGCAGTCCCTTTCGGGGGCGTTTCACTGAAGCTTTCTTT,.,.,TRBV25-1,TRBJ1-1
CAWRGTGFHGYTF,TGTGCCTGGAGGGGGACAGGCTTCCATGGCTACACCTTC,TRBD1,.,TRBV30,TRBJ1-2
CASSQDRMGRGSYEQYF,TGTGCCAGCAGCCAAGATCGCATGGGCCGAGGATCCTACGAGCAGTACTTC,.,.,TRBV4-2,TRBJ2-7
CASSFENDGYEQYF,TGCGCCAGCAGCTTCGAGAACGACGGCTACGAGCAGTACTTC,.,.,TRBV5-1,TRBJ2-7
CASRGRGSFSYNEQFF,TGTGCCAGCAGGGGCCGCGGGAGTTTCTCCTACAATGAGCAGTTCTTC,TRBD2,.,TRBV5-6,TRBJ2-1
CASTDKTEAFF,TGTGCCAGTACGGATAAAACTGAAGCTTTCTTT,.,.,TRBV19,TRBJ1-1
CASSYRTSGNTGELFF,TGTGCCAGCAGTTACCGGACTAGCGGCAACACCGGGGAGCTGTTTTTT,TRBD2,.,TRBV6-5,TRBJ2-2
CASSLGGSGNTIYF,TGTGCCAGCAGCTTGGGGGGCTCTGGAAACACCATATATTTT,.,few,TRBV5-4,TRBJ1-3
CASSLLAGGRDGELFF,TGTGCCAGCAGCCTTCTAGCGGGAGGGCGTGACGGGGAGCTGTTTTTT,TRBD2,.,TRBV11-2,TRBJ2-2
CASSAEANYGYTF,TGTGCCAGCAGTGCAGAAGCTAACTATGGCTACACCTTC,.,.,TRBV7-2,TRBJ1-2
CASRRRTATYEQYF,TGTGCCAGCCGAAGAAGGACAGCCACCTACGAGCAGTACTTC,.,.,TRBV6-1,TRBJ2-7
CASSQNGPDTQYF,TGTGCCAGCAGCCAAAATGGTCCGGATACGCAGTATTTT,.,few,TRBV14,TRBJ2-3
CASSESTGELFF,TGCGCCAGCAGTGAGTCTACCGGGGAGCTGTTTTTT,.,once,TRBV10-1,TRBJ2-2
CASSPTGTMGGYTF,TGTGCCAGCAGTCCCACCGGGACGATGGGGGGCTACACCTTC,.,.,TRBV27,TRBJ1-2
CASRISEVETQYF,TGTGCCAGCAGAATTTCCGAGGTTGAGACCCAGTACTTC,.,.,TRBV6-1,TRBJ2-5
CATSRRSAGGLFTDTQYF,TGTGCCACCAGCCGGAGGTCAGCGGGAGGGTTATTCACAGATACGCAGTATTTT,TRBD2,.,TRBV15,TRBJ2-3
CASSVGEGADYGYTF,TGTGCCAGCAGCGTAGGTGAGGGGGCGGACTATGGCTACACCTTC,TRBD1,.,TRBV9,TRBJ1-2
CASSIDAGTNTGELFF,TGTGCCAGTAGTATAGACGCGGGGACGAACACCGGGGAGCTGTTTTTT,.,.,TRBV19,TRBJ2-2
CASSLLASIPDEQFF,TGTGCCAGCAGCTTACTAGCGTCAATCCCGGATGAGCAGTTCTTC,.,.,TRBV7-8,TRBJ2-1